This TCR beta chain was sequenced for a study of T cell repertoires in cytomegalovirus infection. Background on the study: Public TCR beta signatures marked donors with CMV infection and the matching HLA. Study results and limitations: It was HLA-C-restricted CMV-specific TCR beta clonotypes that dominated the response ex vivo. The cumulative frequency of public TCR beta families identified carriers of CMV plus the relevant HLA.

Worth noting for this clonotype: Its antigen is currently unknown.

Trimming at V came to 11 bases and at J to 2 bases, leaving 4 bases not matched to a gene. Germline V gene data show CDR1 as SNHLY and CDR2 as FYNNEI. The length of the CDR3 is 12 residues. TCRdb passed the reads through MiXCR, listing each CDR3 protein once. The data show fewer than 550,000 distinct CDR3 sequences, 15% to 20% seen once. The clonotype originates from a human donor in good health (CMV status not recorded). Some clones in this sample may be carry-over from other donors' samples. The chain recombines TRBV2 with TRBJ2-7, with 9 bases fitting TRBD1. Sequencing was done on a sample of CD8+ T cells from PBMCs. CDR3 in amino acids: CAVTGGPYEQYF. The CDR3 DNA reads TGTGCCGTCACAGGGGGCCCCTACGAGCAGTACTTC.